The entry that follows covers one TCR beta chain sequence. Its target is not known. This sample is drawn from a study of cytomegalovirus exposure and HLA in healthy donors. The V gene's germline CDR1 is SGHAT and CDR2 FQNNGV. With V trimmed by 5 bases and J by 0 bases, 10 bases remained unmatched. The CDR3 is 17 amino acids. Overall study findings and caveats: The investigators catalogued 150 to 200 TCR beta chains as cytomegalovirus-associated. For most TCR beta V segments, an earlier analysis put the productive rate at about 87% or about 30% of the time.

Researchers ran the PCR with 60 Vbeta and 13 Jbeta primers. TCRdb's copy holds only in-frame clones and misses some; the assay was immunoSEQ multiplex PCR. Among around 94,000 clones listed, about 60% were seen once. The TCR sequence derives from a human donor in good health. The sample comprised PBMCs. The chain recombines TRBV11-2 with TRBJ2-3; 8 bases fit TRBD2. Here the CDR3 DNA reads TGTGCCAGCAGCGGAAGCGGGGGAGCTTTTAGCACAGATACGCAGTATTTT. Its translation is CASSGSGGAFSTDTQYF.